This T cell receptor (beta chain) is from a study of metastatic and nonmetastatic thyroid tumors. As for the study in general: Where malignant and benign thyroid patients were concerned, repertoires were compared across blood and tumor or nodule tissue.

The germline V and J ends were trimmed by 7 bases and 0 bases, with 12 bases remaining between them. The CDR3 is 14 amino acids. Germline values: CDR1 MNHNS, CDR2 SASEGT. Authors' processing steps: A classifier of distant metastasis in papillary thyroid cancer was built from CDR3 differences (across clinicopathological groups). Through MiXCR, TCRdb re-clonotyped the PCR reads. TCRdb, rather than the study authors, made the V and J calls. There are approximately 90,000 clones in the sample; approximately 9% occur only once, and 8% to 10% lies in the top ten. Findings of the study overall: Malignant thyroid tumors reportedly exceeded benign nodules significantly in TCR beta diversity, with the difference appearing in blood and tumor.

This clone has ten or more counts. The antigen remains unidentified. Thyroid surgery was performed in patients who had received no treatment beforehand. The sample comprised blood. The sequence was collected from a female donor with papillary thyroid cancer or a benign thyroid nodule (not recorded which). Some clones in this sample may be carry-over from other donors' samples. The chain combines TRBV6-1 with TRBJ1-2; D possibly corresponds to TRBD1 (6 bases). The CDR3 reads CASKQGLANYGYTF. CDR3 coding DNA: TGTGCCAGCAAACAGGGCCTGGCTAACTATGGCTACACCTTC.